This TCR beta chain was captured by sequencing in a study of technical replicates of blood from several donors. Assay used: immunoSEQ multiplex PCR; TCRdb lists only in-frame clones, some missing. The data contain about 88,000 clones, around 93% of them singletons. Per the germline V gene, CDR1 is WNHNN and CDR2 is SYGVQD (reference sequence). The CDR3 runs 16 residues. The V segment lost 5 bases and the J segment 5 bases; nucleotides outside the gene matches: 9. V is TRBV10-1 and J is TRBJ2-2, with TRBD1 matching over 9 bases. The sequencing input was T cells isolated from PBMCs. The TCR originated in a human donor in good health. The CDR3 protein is CASSSTRTGVTGELFF. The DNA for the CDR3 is TGCGCCAGCAGTTCCACCCGGACAGGGGTTACCGGGGAGCTGTTTTTT.